This record covers a single T cell receptor (beta chain). Its antigen is still unknown. This sample was taken from a study of CD8 T cells in ankylosing spondylitis. Study results and caveats: Within matched ankylosing spondylitis synovial fluid, disease-linked clones were reportedly significantly enriched. Blood from ankylosing spondylitis patients appeared to carry a characteristic roughly 8-variant TCR beta motif.

Quantitative 5'-RACE with molecular barcodes produced the TCR beta libraries. TCRdb redid the calling of the 5' RACE reads with MiXCR, one entry per CDR3 protein. The sample shows a few hundred thousand distinct CDR3 sequences, roughly 12% of them seen only once. The sequenced sample consisted of blood, either unsorted or a sorted T cell fraction (not recorded which). The receptor comes from a male donor with ankylosing spondylitis.

CDR3 region: CSARIGGVETQYF. The CDR3 nucleotides are TGCAGTGCTAGAATAGGCGGAGTTGAGACCCAGTACTTC. The V call is TRBV20-1, the J call TRBJ2-5; no firm D call. Germline CDR1 and CDR2: DFQATT and SNEGSKA (reference sequence). The CDR3 spans 13 residues. Trimming left V 2 bases short and J 5 bases short, with 12 bases between.